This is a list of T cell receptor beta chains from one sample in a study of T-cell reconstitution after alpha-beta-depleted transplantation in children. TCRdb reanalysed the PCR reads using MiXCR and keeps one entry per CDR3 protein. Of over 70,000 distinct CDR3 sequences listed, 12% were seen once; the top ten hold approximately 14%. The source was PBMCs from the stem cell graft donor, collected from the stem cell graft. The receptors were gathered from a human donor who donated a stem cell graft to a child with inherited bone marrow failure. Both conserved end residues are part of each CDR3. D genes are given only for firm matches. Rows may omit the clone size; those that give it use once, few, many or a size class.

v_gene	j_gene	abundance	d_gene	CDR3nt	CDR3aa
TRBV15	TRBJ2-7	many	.	TGTGCCACCAGCAGAGATCTGACAAGGAGCTCCTACGAGCAGTACTTC	CATSRDLTRSSYEQYF
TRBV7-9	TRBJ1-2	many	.	TGTGCCAGCAGCTTAGAATATTATGGCTACACCTTC	CASSLEYYGYTF
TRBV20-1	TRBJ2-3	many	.	TGCAGTGCTAGAGGGGGGAGCACAGATACGCAGTATTTT	CSARGGSTDTQYF
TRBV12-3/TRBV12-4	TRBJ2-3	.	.	TGTGCCAGCAGTTTGCGGTGCACAGATACGCAGTATTTT	CASSLRCTDTQYF
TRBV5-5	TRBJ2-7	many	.	TGTGCCAGCAGCACAAAGGACTTGTCCTACGAGCAGTACTTC	CASSTKDLSYEQYF
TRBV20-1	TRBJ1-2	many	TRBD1	TGCAGTGCTAGTCGGGGGGGACAGTGGGGCTACACCTTC	CSASRGGQWGYTF
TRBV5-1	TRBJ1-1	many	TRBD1	TGCGCCAGCACCTCCGGGACAGGGTACACTGAAGCTTTCTTT	CASTSGTGYTEAFF
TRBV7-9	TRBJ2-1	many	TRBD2	TGTGCCAGCAGCTTACAGGCTAGCGGGAACAATGAGCAGTTCTTC	CASSLQASGNNEQFF
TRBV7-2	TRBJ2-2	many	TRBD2	TGTGCCAGCCGGGCTAGCGGGGGCCTCGTGGGCGGGGAGCTGTTTTTT	CASRASGGLVGGELFF
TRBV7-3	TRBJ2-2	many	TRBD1	TGTGCCAGCAGCCTCGACAGGGGCACCGGGGAGCTGTTTTTT	CASSLDRGTGELFF
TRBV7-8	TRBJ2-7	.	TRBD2	TGTGCCAGCAGCTGGGCCGGGACTAGACGGGGCGAGCAGTACTTC	CASSWAGTRRGEQYF
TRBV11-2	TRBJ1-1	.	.	TGTGCCAGCAGCCCCGGGACGGCAACTGAAGCTTTCTTT	CASSPGTATEAFF
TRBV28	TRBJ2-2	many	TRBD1	TGTGCCAGCAGTTTTCGCCGGACAGGGGGGAAACTACCCGCGAACACCGGGGAGCTGTTTTTT	CASSFRRTGGKLPANTGELFF
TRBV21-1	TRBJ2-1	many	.	TGTGCCCCCGGGCCGGGGGCCGGGGACAATGAGCAGTTCTTC	CAPGPGAGDNEQFF
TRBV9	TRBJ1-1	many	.	TGTGCCAGCAGCGTTTTGGGCAGCATGAACACTGAAGCTTTCTTT	CASSVLGSMNTEAFF
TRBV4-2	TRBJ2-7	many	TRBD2	TGTGCCAGCAGCCAAGATAGCGGGGGGGCCTACGAGCAGTACTTC	CASSQDSGGAYEQYF
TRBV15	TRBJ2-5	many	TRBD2	TGTGCCACCAGCAGAGTGGTGACTAGCGGGGGAATACAAGAGACCCAGTACTTC	CATSRVVTSGGIQETQYF
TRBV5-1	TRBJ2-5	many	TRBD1	TGCGCCAGCAGCTATGGACAGGGGTTGGAGACCCAGTACTTC	CASSYGQGLETQYF
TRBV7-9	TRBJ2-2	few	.	TGTGCCAGCAGCCCTCAGGGGAACACCGGGGAGCTGTTTTTT	CASSPQGNTGELFF
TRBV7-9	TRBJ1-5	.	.	TGTGCCAGCAGCCTTCAAAGCAATCAGCCCCAGCATTTT	CASSLQSNQPQHF
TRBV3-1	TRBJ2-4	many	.	TGTGCCAGCAGCCAAGCCCGGACAGCCCAGTACTTC	CASSQARTAQYF
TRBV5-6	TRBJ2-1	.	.	TGTGCCAGCAGCTCCCTCGGCCCGGGTGAGCAGTTCTTC	CASSSLGPGEQFF
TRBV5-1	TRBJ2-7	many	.	TGCGCCAGCAGCTTGGGCAGGGGGGCTATCTCCTACGAGCAGTACTTC	CASSLGRGAISYEQYF
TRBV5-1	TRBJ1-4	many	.	TGCGCCAGCAGCTCGGGACGGACTAATGAAAAACTGTTTTTT	CASSSGRTNEKLFF
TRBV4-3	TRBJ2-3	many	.	TGCGCCAGCAGCCAAGAGCCGGGTGCTACGCAGTATTTT	CASSQEPGATQYF
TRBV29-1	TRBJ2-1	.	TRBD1	TGCAGCTCCCTCCCGTGGACAGGGAATGAGCAGTTCTTC	CSSLPWTGNEQFF
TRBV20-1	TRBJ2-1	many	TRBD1	TGCAGTGCTAAACAGGGGGAGTGGTACAATGAGCAGTTCTTC	CSAKQGEWYNEQFF
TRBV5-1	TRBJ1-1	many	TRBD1	TGCGCCAGCAGCTTAACAGGGGGCAATTTCGCTGAAGCTTTCTTT	CASSLTGGNFAEAFF
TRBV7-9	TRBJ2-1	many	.	TGTGCCAGCAGCCCCTCCCTCGCGGCGGGGAGGAATGAGCAGTTCTTC	CASSPSLAAGRNEQFF
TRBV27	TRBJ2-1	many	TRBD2	TGTGCCAGCAGATTAGCGGGGAGCCATTACAATGAGCAGTTCTTC	CASRLAGSHYNEQFF
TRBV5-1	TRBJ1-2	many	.	TGCGCCAGCAGCTTTGGCGGGAACTATGGCTACACCTTC	CASSFGGNYGYTF
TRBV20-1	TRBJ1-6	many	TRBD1	TGCAGAGAAGGACAGGGGGATTCACCCCTCCACTTT	CREGQGDSPLHF
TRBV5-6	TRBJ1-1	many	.	TGTGCCAGCAGCTTGTGGCACATGAACACTGAAGCTTTCTTT	CASSLWHMNTEAFF
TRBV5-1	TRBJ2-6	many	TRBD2	TGCGCCAGCAGCTTTCGGCTAGCGGGGGGGAGCTCTGGGGCCAACGTCCTGACTTTC	CASSFRLAGGSSGANVLTF
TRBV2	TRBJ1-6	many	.	TGTGCCAGCAGTTGGACATATCAAATTCAGTCCCTCCACTTT	CASSWTYQIQSLHF
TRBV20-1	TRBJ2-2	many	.	TGCAGTGCGCCGACTAGGGACGGCGGGGAGCTGTTTTTT	CSAPTRDGGELFF
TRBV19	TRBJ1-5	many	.	TGTGCCAGTAGACAACAGGTTGTCGCTCAGCCCCAGCATTTT	CASRQQVVAQPQHF
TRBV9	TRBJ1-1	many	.	TGTGCCAGCAGCGTTAGTTGGGCGGCCACTGAAGCTTTCTTT	CASSVSWAATEAFF
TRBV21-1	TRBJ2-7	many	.	TGTGCCAGCAGCAAAGCCCCGGGACAGGGATACGAGCAGTACTTC	CASSKAPGQGYEQYF
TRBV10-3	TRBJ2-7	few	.	TGTGCCATCAGTGAGTCGGGACGGAAAAGCGGGCAATACGAGCAGTACTTC	CAISESGRKSGQYEQYF
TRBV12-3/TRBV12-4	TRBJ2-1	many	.	TGTGCCAGCCAAGGGGCAGGATGGCAGTTCTTC	CASQGAGWQFF
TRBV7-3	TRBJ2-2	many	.	TGTGCCAGCAGCTTAGATAACACCGGGGAGCTGTTTTTT	CASSLDNTGELFF
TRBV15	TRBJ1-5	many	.	TGTGCCACCAGCAGAGACAGAGCAAGAAGCGGTCAGCCCCAGCATTTT	CATSRDRARSGQPQHF
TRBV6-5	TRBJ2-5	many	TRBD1	TGTGCCAGCAGCCGGGACAGGGGAAGGGCCAAGTACTTC	CASSRDRGRAKYF
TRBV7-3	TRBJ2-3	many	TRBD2	TGTGCCAGCAGCTTCATAGCGGGGTTAGATACGCAGTATTTT	CASSFIAGLDTQYF
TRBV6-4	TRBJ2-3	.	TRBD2	TGTGCCAGCAGTCCGACTAGCGGTAGGTCACGAGATACGCAGTATTTT	CASSPTSGRSRDTQYF
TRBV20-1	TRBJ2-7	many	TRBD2	TGCAGTGCTCTTCGACTAGCGGGGGGCGCCTACGAGCAGTACTTC	CSALRLAGGAYEQYF
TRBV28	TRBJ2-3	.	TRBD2	TGTGCCAGCAGGGGACTAGCGGGAGGGAGTGGGACAGATACGCAGTATTTT	CASRGLAGGSGTDTQYF
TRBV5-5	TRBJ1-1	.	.	TGTGCCAGCAGCTTGGACGCAGGGCCGAACACTGAAGCTTTCTTT	CASSLDAGPNTEAFF
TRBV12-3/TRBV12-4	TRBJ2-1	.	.	TGTGCCAGCAGTCCAATGGCTCGGAGGGAGCAGTTCTTC	CASSPMARREQFF
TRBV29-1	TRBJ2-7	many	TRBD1	TGCAGCGTTACGACAGGGAGCTCCTACGAGCAGTACTTC	CSVTTGSSYEQYF
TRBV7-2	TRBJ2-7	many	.	TGTGCCAGCAGCCCGGCCGGGCCCCACGAGCAGTACTTC	CASSPAGPHEQYF
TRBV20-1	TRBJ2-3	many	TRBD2	TGCAGTGCTAGCCACTCTAGCGGGGGGGTTACAGATACGCAGTATTTT	CSASHSSGGVTDTQYF
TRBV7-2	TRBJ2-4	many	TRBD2	TGTGCCAGCAGCCCACCACAGACTAGCGGGGAAAACATTCAGTACTTC	CASSPPQTSGENIQYF
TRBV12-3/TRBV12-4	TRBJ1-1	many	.	TGTGCCAGCAGTTCCCACAGCTCGAACACTGAAGCTTTCTTT	CASSSHSSNTEAFF